Detailed here is one TCR beta chain. It may be a read error: a sequence one base away is much more abundant. The entry originates in a study of T cell repertoires in cytomegalovirus infection. TCRdb itself ran the reads through MiXCR, one entry per CDR3 protein. The table records 150,000 to 190,000 distinct CDR3 sequences, about a quarter of them present only once. The TCR originated in a human donor in good health (CMV status not recorded). Some clones in this sample may be carry-over from other donors' samples. Sequencing was done on a sample of PBMCs.

As DNA, the CDR3 is TGTGCCAGCAGACCACAATATCCCGACACTGCTAGCACAGATACGCAGTATTTT. As protein: CASRPQYPDTASTDTQYF. The genes are TRBV7-3 and TRBJ2-3; D remains ambiguous. Germline V gives CDR1 SGHTA, CDR2 FQGTGA. CDR3 length: 18 residues. V was cut by 6 bases and J by 0 bases, with 22 bases left in between.